The rows below give T cell receptor beta chains drawn from one sample of a study of cytomegalovirus exposure and HLA in healthy donors. Some clones are missing from TCRdb's copy, which holds only in-frame ones; the method was immunoSEQ multiplex PCR. This table holds around 190,000 clones, around 88% found once. What was sequenced was PBMCs. These receptors were obtained from a man in his forties in good health and CMV-seropositive. Each CDR3 is given with its conserved first and last residue. D genes are given only for firm matches. Only some rows state a clone size, as once, few, many or a class for expanded clones.

clone_size j_call cdr3_length v_call d_call cdr3_nt cdr3_aa
NA TRBJ2-1 15 TRBV9 NA TGTGCCAGCCAAGGACTTTCGAGCTCCTACAATGAGCAGTTCTTC CASQGLSSSYNEQFF
NA TRBJ1-1 13 TRBV2 NA TGTGCCAGCGGTAGGGGGTGGGACACTGAAGCTTTCTTT CASGRGWDTEAFF
NA TRBJ1-1 17 TRBV14 TRBD1 TGTGCCAGCAGCCAGAGGACAGGGGGTTTCATGAACACTGAAGCTTTCTTT CASSQRTGGFMNTEAFF
NA TRBJ2-7 15 TRBV6-5 TRBD2 TGTGCCAGCAGTTACTCTCCTAGCGGCCCCTACGAGCAGTACTTC CASSYSPSGPYEQYF
NA TRBJ2-7 15 TRBV6-1 NA TGTGCCAGCAACCAGAGTCCTAGCGCCTCCTACGAGCAGTACTTC CASNQSPSASYEQYF
NA TRBJ1-3 18 TRBV9 NA TGTGCCAGCAGCTCATCGACAGGTTTCCTTACCTCTGGAAACACCATATATTTT CASSSSTGFLTSGNTIYF
NA TRBJ2-7 14 TRBV28 TRBD1 TGTGCCGGCGGGACAGGGGGAGCCTACTACGAGCAGTACTTC CAGGTGGAYYEQYF
NA TRBJ2-1 18 TRBV11-2 TRBD2 TGTGCCAGCAGCTGGAAGACTCTTAGTGCGGGGGCCTACAATGAGCAGTTCTTC CASSWKTLSAGAYNEQFF
NA TRBJ2-3 12 TRBV5-4 NA TGTGCCAGCAGCTCAGGGTCAGATACGCAGTATTTT CASSSGSDTQYF
NA TRBJ2-3 14 TRBV28 NA TGTGCCATTTCATCCCCGGTTAGCACAGATACGCAGTATTTT CAISSPVSTDTQYF
NA TRBJ1-2 13 TRBV19 NA TGTGCCAGTAGAGCAGGCCCTAACTATGGCTACACCTTC CASRAGPNYGYTF
NA TRBJ2-1 18 TRBV10-2 TRBD2 TGCGCCAGCAGTGAGTTTCCTAGGGGGACTAGCGGGATGAATGAGCAGTTCTTC CASSEFPRGTSGMNEQFF
NA TRBJ1-1 15 TRBV6-1 NA TGTGCCAGCAGTCACCAAAAGGGAGGGAACACTGAAGCTTTCTTT CASSHQKGGNTEAFF
NA TRBJ2-7 14 TRBV6-5 NA TGTGCCAGCAGCTCCGGAACGCCCAGGAACGAGCAGTACTTC CASSSGTPRNEQYF
NA TRBJ2-7 14 TRBV25-1 TRBD1 TGTGCCAGCAGTGGGACAGGGGGAGGGGACGAGCAGTACTTC CASSGTGGGDEQYF
NA TRBJ2-5 14 TRBV2 TRBD2 TGTGCCAGCAGTGGGTTGGGGGGGGAGAAGACCCAGTACTTC CASSGLGGEKTQYF
NA TRBJ2-5 10 TRBV5-1 NA TGCGCCAGCCCTAAGGAGACCCAGTACTTC CASPKETQYF
NA TRBJ2-1 16 TRBV7-9 NA TGTGCCAGCAGCCGGCTCGGGGTAGCGGCTAACAATGAGCAGTTCTTC CASSRLGVAANNEQFF
NA TRBJ2-2 16 TRBV7-8 TRBD2 TGTGCCAGCAGCTCCCGCCTAGCGGGAGTGGGCGGGGAGCTGTTTTTT CASSSRLAGVGGELFF
NA TRBJ2-3 17 TRBV19 TRBD2 TGTGCCAGTAGTCCGCCCATGAGTAGCGGGAGCGCAGATACGCAGTATTTT CASSPPMSSGSADTQYF
once TRBJ2-7 15 TRBV7-2 TRBD1 TGTGCCAGCAGCCTGGGACAGGGGGCATGGTACGAGCAGTACTTC CASSLGQGAWYEQYF
NA TRBJ2-5 12 TRBV29-1 NA TGCAGCGTTGTGCCGAGCCAAGAGACCCAGTACTTC CSVVPSQETQYF
NA TRBJ1-4 13 TRBV19 NA TGTGCCAGCTCGAGGGAAACTAATGAAAAACTGTTTTTT CASSRETNEKLFF
NA TRBJ2-1 14 TRBV5-4 NA TGTGCCAGCAGATTGTCACAGGGTTACAATGAGCAGTTCTTC CASRLSQGYNEQFF
NA TRBJ1-2 13 TRBV29-1 TRBD1 TGCAGCGCGGAGGACAGGGTGGTCTATGGCTACACCTTC CSAEDRVVYGYTF
few TRBJ2-7 13 TRBV27 TRBD2 TGTGCCAGCAGTTTAGCGGGAGGGTACGAGCAGTACTTC CASSLAGGYEQYF
NA TRBJ1-1 16 TRBV5-4 TRBD1 TGTGCCAGCAGATTTGACAGGGCTCTTCCGAACACTGAAGCTTTCTTT CASRFDRALPNTEAFF
NA TRBJ2-7 17 TRBV29-1 NA TGCAGCGTTGGAGGTGGGACAAGGGTACGGTCCCCCTACGAGCAGTACTTC CSVGGGTRVRSPYEQYF
NA TRBJ2-2 17 TRBV5-1 NA TGCGCCAGCAGCTTTTCGGTAGCGGAACTATACACCGGGGAGCTGTTTTTT CASSFSVAELYTGELFF
NA TRBJ2-7 14 TRBV5-5 NA TGTGCCAGCAGCTTGGCAGGGTTGGGGGGCGAGCAGTACTTC CASSLAGLGGEQYF
NA TRBJ2-2 15 TRBV7-7 NA TGTGCTAGCAGCTTAATGGGGGGGAACACCGGGGAGCTGTTTTTT CASSLMGGNTGELFF
NA TRBJ1-3 14 TRBV29-1 TRBD1 TGCAGCGTCTCGCCACAGGGGTCGGTGGACACCATATATTTT CSVSPQGSVDTIYF
NA TRBJ2-3 11 TRBV6-6 NA TGTGCCAGCAGTGCGACAGATACGCAGTATTTT CASSATDTQYF
NA TRBJ2-4 14 TRBV11-2 TRBD2 TGTGCCAGCAGCTCTACCCGGGAGGGGAACATTCAGTACTTC CASSSTREGNIQYF
NA TRBJ2-7 14 TRBV7-6 TRBD2 TGTGCCAGCAGCAAGCTAGCGGGAGGTGCCGAGCAGTACTTC CASSKLAGGAEQYF
once TRBJ1-5 18 TRBV7-8 TRBD1 TGTGCCAGCAGCAACTGGACCTGGGACAGACTTAGCAATCAGCCCCAGCATTTT CASSNWTWDRLSNQPQHF
NA TRBJ1-4 14 TRBV28 NA TGTGCCAGCAGTTATGAGGCGACAGATGAAAAACTGTTTTTT CASSYEATDEKLFF
NA TRBJ1-4 13 TRBV7-2 NA TGTGCCAGCAGTTCCGGACAGAGGGAAAAACTGTTTTTT CASSSGQREKLFF
NA TRBJ1-6 12 TRBV5-6 TRBD1 TGTGCCAGCAGCGACGGGACAGGCAAACTCCACTTT CASSDGTGKLHF
NA TRBJ2-7 14 TRBV29-1 NA TGCAGCGTTAAATCGCGGCAGGGGACCTACGAGCAGTACTTC CSVKSRQGTYEQYF
NA TRBJ2-7 15 TRBV5-6 NA TGTGCCAGCAGCTTGACGGGGGGCTCTCTCTACGAGCAGTACTTC CASSLTGGSLYEQYF
NA TRBJ2-3 13 TRBV29-1 NA TGCAGCGTTGATTCCCAGGGCACAGATACGCAGTATTTT CSVDSQGTDTQYF
NA TRBJ1-3 13 TRBV19 TRBD1 TGTGCCAGTAGTATACGCAGGGGGAACACCATATATTTT CASSIRRGNTIYF
NA TRBJ1-2 14 TRBV2 TRBD1 TGTGCCAGCACATCACAGGGGGTTGACTATGGCTACACCTTC CASTSQGVDYGYTF
once TRBJ1-6 15 TRBV7-6 NA TGTGCCAGCAGCCAACGGACAGATTATAATTCACCCCTCCACTTT CASSQRTDYNSPLHF
few TRBJ2-5 13 TRBV7-2 NA TGTGCCAGCAGCTTAATAGCGAAAGAGACCCAGTACTTC CASSLIAKETQYF
NA TRBJ1-1 17 TRBV9 NA TGTGCCAGCAGCGGAGAATTGGGGGGGGAAGAGAACACTGAAGCTTTCTTT CASSGELGGEENTEAFF
NA TRBJ1-2 11 TRBV19 TRBD1 TGTGCCACGGGACAGGGTGATGGCTACACCTTC CATGQGDGYTF
NA TRBJ2-1 16 TRBV2 NA TGTGCCAGCAAAGTTGGCGGGCTAAGCTCCTACAATGAGCAGTTCTTC CASKVGGLSSYNEQFF
NA TRBJ2-7 15 TRBV11-1 NA TGTGCCAGCAGCATCCGGGGGGCCAAATCCTACGAGCAGTACTTC CASSIRGAKSYEQYF
NA TRBJ1-5 14 TRBV19 NA TGTGCCAGTCGATCACAGGGAGGGTATCAGCCCCAGCATTTT CASRSQGGYQPQHF
once TRBJ1-5 13 TRBV6-5 NA TGTGCCAGCAAAGATTATAGCTATCAGCCCCAGCATTTT CASKDYSYQPQHF